The 26 T cell receptor beta chains given below trace back to one sample, sequenced in a study of cytomegalovirus exposure and HLA in healthy donors. Use of 60 Vbeta and 13 Jbeta primers characterized the PCR. Sequenced by immunoSEQ multiplex PCR; TCRdb stores in-frame clones only, minus some. The sample records 150,000 to 180,000 clones, roughly 83% being singletons. The sequenced sample was PBMCs. These receptors were collected from a man aged 25-40 years in good health and CMV-seropositive.

This clone was detected once. V is TRBV30 and J is TRBJ1-3, with a tentative D call TRBD1 (6 bases). Germline CDR1 and CDR2: GTSNPN and SVGIG (reference sequence). The CDR3 sequence is 15 residues long. The V and J ends lost 2 bases and 0 bases respectively, with 11 bases between them. This CDR3 is CAWSRTELSGNTIYF. The CDR3 DNA reads TGTGCCTGGAGTAGGACAGAACTCTCTGGAAACACCATATATTTT.

The chain carries TRBV7-2 and TRBJ2-7; 7 nucleotides agree with TRBD2. The V segment lost 5 bases and the J segment 3 bases; nucleotides outside the gene matches: 7. CDR3 size: 14 residues. From germline, CDR1 is SGHTA and CDR2 FQGNSA. The CDR3 here is CASSRVGRVYEQYF. CDR3 nucleotides: TGTGCCAGCAGCCGGGTGGGGAGGGTCTACGAGCAGTACTTC.

This sequence joins TRBV2 and TRBJ1-5; D is possibly TRBD1 (6 bases). There are 14 residues in the CDR3. The V and J ends lost 6 bases and 3 bases respectively, with 12 bases between them. Per the germline V gene, CDR1 is SNHLY and CDR2 is FYNNEI. The CDR3 here is CASRPDRINQPQHF. Written as DNA, the CDR3 is TGTGCCAGCAGACCCGACAGGATCAATCAGCCCCAGCATTTT.

V gene TRBV30 combines with J gene TRBJ2-5; 8 bases line up with TRBD2. Trimming removed 3 bases from V and 1 base from J; junction bases left unmatched: 7. Germline V gene data show CDR1 as GTSNPN and CDR2 as SVGIG (reference sequence). The CDR3 runs to 15 residues. This CDR3 is CAWRGGGRPQETQYF. In DNA, the CDR3 is TGTGCCTGGAGGGGAGGCGGGAGGCCCCAAGAGACCCAGTACTTC. Based on the CDR3 plus reference TRBV30 and TRBJ2-5, the full variable domain is SQTIHQWPATLVQPVGSPLSLECTVEGTSNPNLYWYRQAAGRGLQLLFYSVGIGQISSEVPQNLSASRPQDRQFILSSKKLLLSDSGFYLCAWRGGGRPQETQYFGPGTRLLVL.

This clone turned up a few times. This sequence joins TRBV10-3 and TRBJ1-3, with D possibly TRBD1 on 6 matching bases. The length of the CDR3 is 18 residues. CDR1 ENHRY and CDR2 SYGVKD come from the germline V gene. V was trimmed by 6 bases and J by 0 bases, leaving 21 bases between them. The CDR3 is CAISPNPSDRYSGNTIYF. CDR3 DNA sequence: TGTGCCATCAGCCCTAACCCTTCTGACAGGTACTCTGGAAACACCATATATTTT.

The J gene is TRBJ2-5, the V gene TRBV14; TRBD2 is a possible D gene (6 bases). The germline V gene encodes CDR1 SGHDN and CDR2 FVKESK. The CDR3 covers 12 residues. Between the trimmed V and J ends, which lost 1 base and 7 bases, there was a span of 7 bases. For the CDR3, the DNA is TGTGCCAGCAGCCAAGGCGGGGCGACCCAGTACTTC. Protein: CASSQGGATQYF.

J is TRBJ2-3 and V is TRBV4-1; 9 nucleotides align to TRBD2. From germline, CDR1 is MGHRA and CDR2 YSYEKL. J gave up 5 bases and V 0 bases, and 3 bases lay outside the gene matches. This CDR3 is 15 amino acids long. CDR3 protein: CASSQEPSGKDTQYF. CDR3 bases: TGCGCCAGCAGCCAAGAGCCTAGCGGGAAAGATACGCAGTATTTT.

J is TRBJ2-2 and V is TRBV18; TRBD1 might be the D (5 bases). V lost 2 bases and J 0 bases, leaving 13 bases between the germline ends. Germline CDR1 is KGHSH and CDR2 is LQKENI. The CDR3 is 17 residues long. The CDR3 region is CASSPISGSSNTGELFF. The CDR3 DNA sequence: TGTGCCAGCTCACCAATATCAGGGTCCTCGAACACCGGGGAGCTGTTTTTT.

The genes are TRBV27 and TRBJ1-3, with D possibly matching TRBD1 (5 bases). Germline V lookup: CDR1 MNHEY, CDR2 SMNVEV (reference sequence). The V end was cut by 0 bases, the J end by 3 bases, with 15 bases between. This CDR3 spans 17 amino acids. This CDR3 reads CASSLSSAQGFGNTIYF. The CDR3 DNA reads TGTGCCAGCAGTTTATCGTCTGCCCAGGGCTTTGGAAACACCATATATTTT.

The chain is built from TRBV29-1 and TRBJ2-5; D gene uncertain. The CDR3 extends over 13 amino acids. Germline loops: CDR1 SQVTM, CDR2 ANQGSEA. The V end lost 7 bases, the J end lost 3 bases, and 15 bases lay between the germline ends. DNA for the CDR3: TGCAGCGCCCGACTTCTAGGTAAAGAGACCCAGTACTTC. This gives the protein CSARLLGKETQYF.

This chain uses TRBV9 with TRBJ1-2; D call uncertain. Trimming cost V 0 bases and J 3 bases, with 12 bases left between them. Germline loops: CDR1 SGDLS, CDR2 YYNGEE. This CDR3 is 15 amino acids long. CDR3 DNA sequence: TGTGCCAGCAGCGTAGCTACGGAGAGCGACTATGGCTACACCTTC. Amino acid sequence: CASSVATESDYGYTF.

Details on this clone: One end of the junction is discordant with germline, which a read error may explain. V and J are TRBV4-1 and TRBJ2-1; 7 nucleotides match TRBD1. This CDR3 spans 18 amino acids. Germline V lookup: CDR1 MGHRA, CDR2 YSYEKL. The chain's CDR3 is CASSQDNIRTGSNNEQFF. Here the CDR3 DNA reads TGCGCCAGCAGCCAAGATAATATAAGGACAGGCTCCAACAATGAGCAGTTCTTC.

The CDR3 loop is CASSVSSQGRAGYTF. The CDR3 DNA follows: TGTGCCAGCAGCGTCTCCTCACAGGGGCGAGCTGGCTACACCTTC. The chain carries TRBV9 and TRBJ1-2; TRBD1 aligns across 7 bases. CDR1 is SGDLS, CDR2 YYNGEE, per germline. V lost 2 bases, J lost 7 bases, and 11 bases stayed unmatched. This CDR3 comprises 15 residues.

The J gene is TRBJ1-1, the V gene TRBV2; 7 nucleotides match TRBD1. The CDR3 sequence is 14 residues long. J lost 6 bases, V lost 4 bases, and 8 bases had no gene match. The germline V gene encodes CDR1 SNHLY and CDR2 FYNNEI. CDR3 coding DNA: TGTGCCAGCAGTGGGCCAGGGGGGACCGCTGAAGCTTTCTTT. It is translated as CASSGPGGTAEAFF. The whole variable domain, filled in from reference TRBV2 and TRBJ1-1, reads EPEVTQTPSHQVTQMGQEVILRCVPISNHLYFYWYRQILGQKVEFLVSFYNNEISEKSEIFDDQFSVERPDGSNFTLKIRSTKLEDSAMYFCASSGPGGTAEAFFGQGTRLTVV.

V is TRBV21-1 and J is TRBJ2-1; TRBD1 is the table's D call, not checked against the DNA. TRBV21-1 is classified as a pseudogene. The CDR3 consists of 16 residues. CDR3 bases: TGTGCCAGCACCGGGACAGGCCTAAGCTCCTACAATGAGCAGTTCTTC. Its translation: CASTGTGLSSYNEQFF.

The chain employs TRBV19 and TRBJ2-2, with 7 bases aligning to TRBD2. Unmatched junction bases numbered 4, after V lost 1 base and J lost 2 bases. Germline V gene lookup returns CDR1 LNHDA and CDR2 SQIVND (reference sequence). The CDR3 spans 16 residues. The CDR3 protein is CASSIVAGVNTGELFF. CDR3 DNA: TGTGCCAGTAGTATAGTTGCGGGGGTAAACACCGGGGAGCTGTTTTTT.

The V call is TRBV6-6, the J call TRBJ2-7; D unresolved. V shed 4 bases and J shed 4 bases, with 5 bases lying between them. This CDR3 has 11 amino acids. Germline CDR1 is MNHNY and CDR2 is SVGAGI (reference sequence). The CDR3: CASSLEYEQYF. CDR3 sequence (DNA): TGTGCCAGCAGTTTAGAGTACGAGCAGTACTTC.

V usage is TRBV19 and J usage is TRBJ2-5, with D maybe TRBD2 (6 bases). Trimming left V 3 bases short and J 4 bases short, with 9 bases between. The CDR3 runs to 13 residues. Germline CDR1 is LNHDA and CDR2 is SQIVND (reference sequence). CDR3 coding DNA: TGTGCCAGTAGTATGTTTAGCGGAGAGACCCAGTACTTC. The encoded protein is CASSMFSGETQYF.

A few counts support this clone. The chain links TRBV4-3 to TRBJ2-7; TRBD1 might be the D (6 bases). Germline V lookup: CDR1 LGHNA, CDR2 YSLEER. The CDR3 runs 15 residues. Between the trimmed V and J ends, which lost 2 bases and 3 bases, there was a span of 14 bases. CDR3 in amino acids: CASSQIGTSDYEQYF. The CDR3 region has the DNA TGCGCCAGCAGCCAAATCGGGACATCAGACTACGAGCAGTACTTC.

The genes are TRBV5-8 and TRBJ2-1; the D gene is possibly TRBD1 (6 bases). CDR1 is SGHTS and CDR2 is YDEGEE in the germline V gene. The CDR3 loop spans 14 amino acids. V lost 4 bases to trimming and J lost 3 bases, with 11 bases between them. CDR3 coding DNA: TGTGCCAGCAGCCCCTGGGACAACTACAATGAGCAGTTCTTC. Its protein is CASSPWDNYNEQFF.

The table lists this clone with a few counts. The rearrangement joins TRBV5-1 to TRBJ1-3; D is uncertain. Trimming took 5 bases from V and 1 from J, leaving 10 bases between them. The CDR3 totals 14 residues. CDR1 is SGHRS and CDR2 is YFSETQ in the germline V gene. The CDR3 here is CASRSRESGNTIYF. Written as DNA, the CDR3 is TGCGCCAGCAGATCAAGGGAGTCTGGAAACACCATATATTTT.

The chain joins TRBV6-6 to TRBJ2-5; tentatively, D is TRBD2 (5 bases). Trimming stripped 0 bases from V and 2 bases from J, with 13 bases between. This CDR3 is built from 16 residues. Per the germline V gene, CDR1 is MNHNY and CDR2 is SVGAGI (reference sequence). The CDR3, as DNA: TGTGCCAGCAGTTACTCGGTCGGGATCTCGCAAGAGACCCAGTACTTC. It yields the protein CASSYSVGISQETQYF.

V and J are TRBV2 and TRBJ1-2; D might be TRBD1 (5 bases). The V end was cut by 6 bases, the J end by 0 bases, with 17 bases between. The CDR3 contains 16 residues. The germline gives CDR1 SNHLY, CDR2 FYNNEI. CDR3 in DNA: TGTGCCAGCAGCGAGGGGAGGGTGTTAGCTAACTATGGCTACACCTTC. Protein product: CASSEGRVLANYGYTF.

In this sample, this clone turned up a few times. CDR3 DNA: TGTGCCAGCAGTGAGGAGGGCGGGACGTGGGCCAATGAGCAGTTCTTC. It is translated as CASSEEGGTWANEQFF. The chain has TRBV6-4 and TRBJ2-1; maybe TRBD2 (6 bases). Germline values: CDR1 MRHNA, CDR2 SNTAGT. The CDR3 consists of 16 residues. V was pared by 3 bases and J by 6 bases, with 18 bases between.

The chain has TRBV10-2 and TRBJ2-5; 9 nucleotides align to TRBD2. The J call is doubtful: the DNA matches TRBJ2-7 better. Per the germline V gene, CDR1 is WSHSY and CDR2 is SAAADI. CDR3 length: 14 amino acids. CDR3 DNA: TGCGCCAGCAGATATAGCGGGAGCTCCTACGAGCAGTACTTC. This translates into CASRYSGSSYEQYF.

The chain has TRBV27 and TRBJ2-7; TRBD2 matches 8 bases. The CDR3 contains 17 residues. The J segment lost 3 bases and the V segment lost 0 bases, leaving 10 bases of the junction unmatched. Germline CDR1 reads MNHEY; CDR2 reads SMNVEV (reference sequence). DNA of the CDR3: TGTGCCAGCAGTTTATCACGGGGGCGGCTAGCGGGCTACGAGCAGTACTTC. Encoded protein: CASSLSRGRLAGYEQYF.